The TCR beta chain described here comes from a study of a mutant IDH1 vaccine in newly diagnosed glioma. Study results and limitations: Among patients, around 93% showed immune responses induced by the vaccine.

Using immunoSEQ multiplex PCR, the repertoire was profiled, and TCRdb retains in-frame clones only, with some absent. Among 45,000 to 65,000 clones listed, roughly 81% were seen once. This CDR3 is 16 amino acids long. The V and J ends lost 2 bases and 1 base, in that order; junction bases with no gene match: 6. Germline V CDR1 and CDR2: SEHNR, FQNEAQ (reference sequence). Time point reported: week 23, last vaccination. Every vaccine dose comprised 300 ug of mutant IDH1 20-mer peptide plus topical imiquimod. Each of the donors came in with new WHO grade 3 or 4 astrocytomas that were IDH1-mutant and ATRX-lost. For this clone: Its specificity is unknown.

This clonotype originated in a middle-aged woman with glioma. Some clones in this sample may be carry-over from other donors' samples. The gene calls are TRBV7-9 and TRBJ2-5; 8 bases align to TRBD2. The material sequenced was PBMCs, taken from a glioma patient whose treatment included an IDH1 peptide vaccine. The chain's CDR3 is CASSLKREGFQETQYF. CDR3 DNA sequence: TGTGCCAGCAGCTTAAAACGGGAGGGTTTCCAAGAGACCCAGTACTTC.